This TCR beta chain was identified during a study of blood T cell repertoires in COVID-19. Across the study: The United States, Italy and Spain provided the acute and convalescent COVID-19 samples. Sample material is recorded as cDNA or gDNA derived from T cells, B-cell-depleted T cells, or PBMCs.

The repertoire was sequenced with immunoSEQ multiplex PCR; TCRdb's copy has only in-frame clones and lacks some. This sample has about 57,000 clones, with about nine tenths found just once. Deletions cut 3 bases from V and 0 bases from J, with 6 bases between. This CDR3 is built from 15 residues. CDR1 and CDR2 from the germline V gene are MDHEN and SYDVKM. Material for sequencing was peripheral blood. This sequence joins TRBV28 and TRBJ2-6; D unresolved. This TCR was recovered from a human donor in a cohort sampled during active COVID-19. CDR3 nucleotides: TGTGCCAGCAGTTTTCTGTTCTCTGGGGCCAACGTCCTGACTTTC. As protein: CASSFLFSGANVLTF. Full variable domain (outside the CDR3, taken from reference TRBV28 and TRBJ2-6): DVKVTQSSRYLVKRTGEKVFLECVQDMDHENMFWYRQDPGLGLRLIYFSYDVKMKEKGDIPEGYSVSREKKERFSLILESASTNQTSMYLCASSFLFSGANVLTFGAGSRLTVL.